These 32 T cell receptor beta chains originate from one sample sequenced in a study of blood T cell repertoires in COVID-19 (TCRdb year 2020). Preparation of the library involved the immunoSEQ multiplex PCR assay. What TCRdb holds here is the immuneACCESS table cut down to in-frame rearrangements. Part of the clones is not present; checked against another copy, under half of the missing clones reflect an unresolved V gene, and the others are unexplained. The sample table contains some 360,000 clones; only one count was recorded for 80% to 90% of them. Approximately 2.5% of the sample is held by the ten biggest clonotypes. The sequencing input was peripheral blood. Receptor source: a woman in her fifties or sixties with COVID-19, enrolled during active disease.

J is TRBJ1-2 and V is TRBV9; 10 bases fit TRBD1. CDR1 is SGDLS and CDR2 is YYNGEE in the germline V gene. V trimming: 2 bases; J trimming: 7 bases; junction bases outside the gene matches: 5. The CDR3 spans 14 residues. For the CDR3, the DNA is TGTGCCAGCAGCGTTGGGACAGGGGTGGGTGGCTACACCTTC. Its translation: CASSVGTGVGGYTF.

The chain joins TRBV9 to TRBJ1-2; D is unclear. The CDR3 sequence is 14 residues long. The V end lost 4 bases, the J end lost 3 bases, and 13 bases lay between the germline ends. CDR1 and CDR2 from the germline V gene are SGDLS and YYNGEE. DNA for the CDR3: TGTGCCAGCAGCCCCGCGGAGAGCTACTATGGCTACACCTTC. Protein: CASSPAESYYGYTF.

CDR3 in amino acids: CASSLAGGTQPQHF. DNA for the CDR3: TGCGCCAGCAGCTTGGCAGGGGGAACTCAGCCCCAGCATTTT. The V and J genes are TRBV5-1 and TRBJ1-5, with 7 nucleotides matching TRBD1. This CDR3 contains 14 residues. V was pared by 0 bases and J by 6 bases, with 3 bases of the junction left unmatched. Looked up from germline, CDR1 is SGHRS and CDR2 is YFSETQ.

This clone was detected only a few times. The chain has TRBV7-9 and TRBJ1-1, with D possibly being TRBD1 (6 bases). The germline gives CDR1 SEHNR, CDR2 FQNEAQ (reference sequence). Trimming took off 1 base at V and 7 bases at J, with 13 bases between the two ends. The CDR3 spans 14 residues. The chain's CDR3 is CASSLEGTTNEAFF. CDR3 DNA: TGTGCCAGCAGCTTAGAAGGGACAACGAATGAAGCTTTCTTT.

The chain carries TRBV11-3 and TRBJ1-5; D unclear. Germline V lookup: CDR1 SGHNT, CDR2 YENEEA. The CDR3 covers 12 residues. V was shortened by 3 bases and J by 5 bases, with 5 bases between the two germline ends. This CDR3 is CASSFEDQPQHF. The CDR3 DNA is TGTGCCAGCAGCTTCGAGGATCAGCCCCAGCATTTT.

The V call is TRBV9, the J call TRBJ2-7, with a weak D call TRBD1 (6 bases). CDR3 size: 13 residues. Germline assignment: CDR1 SGDLS and CDR2 YYNGEE. V was pared by 3 bases and J by 3 bases, with 10 bases between. The CDR3, as DNA: TGTGCCAGCAGCGCCCCACAGGGCTACGAGCAGTACTTC. Residues: CASSAPQGYEQYF.

The rearrangement uses TRBV13 and TRBJ2-4; 8 bases match TRBD1. Trimming removed 5 bases from V and 3 bases from J; junction bases left unmatched: 6. In germline, CDR1 is PRHDT, CDR2 FYEKMQ (reference sequence). This CDR3 is 15 amino acids long. The CDR3 DNA follows: TGTGCCAGCAGCCGGACAGGGAAGGACAAAAACATTCAGTACTTC. This codes for CASSRTGKDKNIQYF.

The chain couples TRBV5-8 to TRBJ1-1, with 7 nucleotides matching TRBD1. CDR1 is SGHTS and CDR2 is YDEGEE in the germline V gene. V was clipped by 4 bases and J by 5 bases; unmatched bases: 8. The CDR3 runs to 14 residues. CDR3 amino acids: CASSPNHRGTEAFF. CDR3 coding DNA: TGTGCCAGCAGCCCGAATCACAGGGGAACTGAAGCTTTCTTT.

The chain combines TRBV7-3 with TRBJ1-1; perhaps TRBD1 as D (6 bases). This CDR3 contains 13 residues. V shed 4 bases and J shed 7 bases, with 13 bases lying between them. Germline V gene sequence: CDR1 SGHTA, CDR2 FQGTGA. The CDR3 nucleotides read TGTGCCAGCAGCTACCTAGGACAGAATGAAGCTTTCTTT. Protein sequence: CASSYLGQNEAFF.

This chain connects TRBV6-1 to TRBJ2-5; tentatively, D is TRBD2 (6 bases). The V gene's germline CDR1 is MNHNS and CDR2 SASEGT. V shed 3 bases and J shed 4 bases, with 18 bases lying between them. This CDR3 region has 16 residues. CDR3 nucleotides: TGTGCCAGCAGTGATATTTTGGTTGGGCGGGGAGAGACCCAGTACTTC. Translated, it gives CASSDILVGRGETQYF.

A remark on this clone: Within the sample, other DNA sequences also encode this same CDR3. This rearrangement joins TRBV19 to TRBJ2-2; D gene unclear. The V end lost 3 bases, the J end lost 1 base, and 6 bases lay between the germline ends. In germline, CDR1 is LNHDA, CDR2 SQIVND (reference sequence). The CDR3 totals 14 residues. The CDR3: CASSITRNTGELFF. As DNA, the CDR3 is TGTGCCAGTAGTATTACCAGGAACACCGGGGAGCTGTTTTTT.

The chain combines TRBV18 with TRBJ2-3; 10 nucleotides agree with TRBD1. The V gene end was trimmed by 1 base and the J gene end by 1 base; junction bases not matched to a gene: 2. This CDR3 region has 16 residues. CDR1 is KGHSH, CDR2 LQKENI, per germline. The CDR3 nucleotides read TGTGCCAGCTCACCACGACAGGGGGCACGCACAGATACGCAGTATTTT. Its protein product is CASSPRQGARTDTQYF. The whole variable domain, remainder taken from reference TRBV18 and TRBJ2-3, is NAGVMQNPRHLVRRRGQEARLRCSPMKGHSHVYWYRQLPEEGLKFMVYLQKENIIDESGMPKERFSAEFPKEGPSILRIQQVVRGDSAAYFCASSPRQGARTDTQYFGPGTRLTVL.

The V and J genes are TRBV5-1 and TRBJ1-1; the D is unclear. This CDR3 comprises 13 residues. Germline-derived CDR1 and CDR2 are SGHRS and YFSETQ. The V and J ends lost 5 bases and 0 bases respectively, with 8 bases between them. The CDR3 sequence: CASRTDLNTEAFF. In DNA, the CDR3 is TGCGCCAGCAGAACGGACTTGAACACTGAAGCTTTCTTT. Using reference TRBV5-1 and TRBJ1-1 for the parts outside the CDR3, the full variable domain is KAGVTQTPRYLIKTRGQQVTLSCSPISGHRSVSWYQQTPGQGLQFLFEYFSETQRNKGNFPGRFSGRQFSNSRSEMNVSTLELGDSALYLCASRTDLNTEAFFGQGTRLTVV.

The CDR3 DNA sequence: TGCAGCGTTAGCCGGCACAGGGATCCTGAAGCTTTCTTT. This codes for CSVSRHRDPEAFF. The chain recombines TRBV29-1 with TRBJ1-1; a weak D match, TRBD1 (6 bases). Germline CDR1 and CDR2: SQVTM and ANQGSEA. The germline V and J ends were trimmed by 5 bases and 6 bases, with 16 bases remaining between them. The CDR3 consists of 13 residues.

This chain uses TRBV11-2 with TRBJ1-6, with TRBD1 as a possible D gene (5 bases). V gave up 3 bases and J gave up 7 bases, with 10 bases separating them. The V gene's germline CDR1 is SGHAT and CDR2 FQNNGV. The CDR3 is 14 amino acids. Here the CDR3 DNA reads TGTGCCAGCAGCTTGGTCAGGGTAAATTCACCCCTCCACTTT. Encoded protein: CASSLVRVNSPLHF.

V and J are TRBV5-6 and TRBJ1-1; possibly TRBD1 for D (6 bases). Germline CDR1 is SGHDT and CDR2 is YYEEEE. The V and J ends lost 7 bases and 0 bases respectively, with 10 bases between them. The CDR3 runs to 13 residues. CDR3 DNA sequence: TGTGCCAGCGTACAGGGATTGAACACTGAAGCTTTCTTT. Translated, it gives CASVQGLNTEAFF. Full variable domain (outside the CDR3, taken from reference TRBV5-6 and TRBJ1-1): DAGVTQSPTHLIKTRGQQVTLRCSPKSGHDTVSWYQQALGQGPQFIFQYYEEEERQRGNFPDRFSGHQFPNYSSELNVNALLLGDSALYLCASVQGLNTEAFFGQGTRLTVV.

This chain uses TRBV9 with TRBJ2-6; 8 bases are shared with TRBD1. V dropped 3 bases and J dropped 2; count of bases not matched to a gene: 10. CDR1 is SGDLS and CDR2 is YYNGEE in the germline V gene. The CDR3 has 18 amino acids. DNA for the CDR3: TGTGCCAGCAGCGCAACCCGGGACAGGCGGGCTGGGGCCAACGTCCTGACTTTC. It codes for CASSATRDRRAGANVLTF. The full variable domain, completed using reference TRBV9 and TRBJ2-6, is DSGVTQTPKHLITATGQRVTLRCSPRSGDLSVYWYQQSLDQGLQFLIQYYNGEERAKGNILERFSAQQFPDLHSELNLSSLELGDSALYFCASSATRDRRAGANVLTFGAGSRLTVL.

The V call is TRBV3-1 (or the pseudogene TRBV3-2), the J call TRBJ1-6; the D is unclear. The V gene lost 4 bases and the J gene lost 7 bases, with 14 bases spanning the gap. Germline V CDR1 and CDR2: LGHDT, YNNKEL (reference sequence). This CDR3 has 15 amino acids. The CDR3 region has the DNA TGTGCCAGCAGCCCCGCGCTACTACTAAATTCACCCCTCCACTTT. Its protein product is CASSPALLLNSPLHF.

This chain joins TRBV7-9 and TRBJ2-5; D remains unclear. The V gene's germline CDR1 is SEHNR and CDR2 FQNEAQ (reference sequence). This CDR3 comprises 15 residues. V was clipped by 5 bases and J by 0 bases, with 13 bases between them. CDR3 bases: TGTGCCAGCAGCCCGAGAACCGCGAACCAAGAGACCCAGTACTTC. Its translation: CASSPRTANQETQYF. The full variable domain, with the rest looked up from reference TRBV7-9 and TRBJ2-5, is DTGVSQNPRHKITKRGQNVTFRCDPISEHNRLYWYRQTLGQGPEFLTYFQNEAQLEKSRLLSDRFSAERPKGSFSTLEIQRTEQGDSAMYLCASSPRTANQETQYFGPGTRLLVL.

Only one count was recorded for this clone. The chain couples TRBV11-3 to TRBJ1-2; 9 nucleotides line up with TRBD1. Germline CDR1 reads SGHNT; CDR2 reads YENEEA. The J segment lost 6 bases and the V segment lost 3 bases, leaving 5 bases of the junction unmatched. The CDR3 contains 14 residues. In nucleotides, the CDR3 is TGTGCCAGCAGCTTTACAAGGACAGGGGATGGCTACACCTTC. The encoded protein is CASSFTRTGDGYTF. Full variable domain (rest looked up from reference TRBV11-3 and TRBJ1-2): EAGVVQSPRYKIIEKKQPVAFWCNPISGHNTLYWYLQNLGQGPELLIRYENEEAVDDSQLPKDRFSAERLKGVDSTLKIQPAELGDSAVYLCASSFTRTGDGYTFGSGTRLTVV.

V gene TRBV5-1 combines with J gene TRBJ1-3; TRBD1 matches at 10 bases. The CDR3 consists of 13 residues. With V trimmed by 4 bases and J by 8 bases, 3 bases remained unmatched. The germline V gene has CDR1 SGHRS and CDR2 YFSETQ. CDR3 DNA sequence: TGCGCCAGCAGCCGAGGGACAGGGGACACCATATATTTT. Its translation: CASSRGTGDTIYF. Filled out from reference TRBV5-1 and TRBJ1-3, the complete variable domain reads KAGVTQTPRYLIKTRGQQVTLSCSPISGHRSVSWYQQTPGQGLQFLFEYFSETQRNKGNFPGRFSGRQFSNSRSEMNVSTLELGDSALYLCASSRGTGDTIYFGEGSWLTVV.

V is TRBV5-1 and J is TRBJ1-1, with D maybe TRBD1 (5 bases). Germline V gene data show CDR1 as SGHRS and CDR2 as YFSETQ. V was trimmed by 2 bases and J by 1 base, leaving 12 bases between them. This CDR3 has 15 amino acids. CDR3 DNA: TGCGCCAGCAGCTTAAGGTTGGGGCAGAACACTGAAGCTTTCTTT. The encoded protein is CASSLRLGQNTEAFF.

The J gene is TRBJ2-6, the V gene TRBV12-5; D remains unclear. Germline V gives CDR1 LGHNT, CDR2 FRNRAP. V was clipped by 2 bases and J by 0 bases, with 5 bases between them. This CDR3 contains 15 residues. The CDR3 bases are TGTGCTAGTGGTTTGTACTTCTCTGGGGCCAACGTCCTGACTTTC. This translates into CASGLYFSGANVLTF.

The chain has TRBV9 and TRBJ2-2; 9 bases fit TRBD1. The length of the CDR3 is 13 residues. Losses at the gene ends were 5 bases for V and 7 bases for J; bases not matched to a gene: 3. CDR1 is SGDLS and CDR2 is YYNGEE in the germline V gene. CDR3 DNA: TGTGCCAGCAGAGGACAGGGGAACGGGGAGCTGTTTTTT. Translated, it gives CASRGQGNGELFF.

The rearrangement uses TRBV15 and TRBJ1-5; D is unresolved. The germline V gene has CDR1 LNHNV and CDR2 YYDKDF (reference sequence). This CDR3 spans 13 amino acids. Trimming removed 8 bases from V and 7 bases from J, with 15 bases in between. In DNA form, the CDR3 reads TGTGCCACCGGGTCCGAGGCCGGCCAGCCCCAGCATTTT. Translation: CATGSEAGQPQHF.

The rearrangement joins TRBV28 to TRBJ1-2; D is possibly TRBD1 (5 bases). V was pared by 5 bases and J by 10 bases, with 14 bases between. The CDR3 consists of 12 residues. Germline V CDR1 and CDR2: MDHEN, SYDVKM. The CDR3 DNA sequence: TGTGCCAGCAGTGCGCCGACAGACGACTACACCTTC. Its translation: CASSAPTDDYTF.

The chain recombines TRBV30 with TRBJ1-6, with TRBD1 matching over 7 bases. Losses at the gene ends were 4 bases for V and 10 bases for J; bases not matched to a gene: 7. From germline, CDR1 is GTSNPN and CDR2 SVGIG (reference sequence). The CDR3 contains 13 residues. As DNA, the CDR3 is TGTGCCTGGAAACAGGGGATAGGATCACCCCTCCACTTT. This sequence encodes CAWKQGIGSPLHF.

This clone appeared many times. The chain uses TRBV7-9 and TRBJ1-4; 8 bases line up with TRBD1. The junction had 5 bases not matched to a gene; V was cut back by 5 bases and J by 3 bases. The germline V gene encodes CDR1 SEHNR and CDR2 FQNEAQ (reference sequence). There are 15 residues in the CDR3. The CDR3 DNA sequence: TGTGCCAGCAGCCCGGACAGGGAGGCTAATGAAAAACTGTTTTTT. It codes for CASSPDREANEKLFF.

The J gene is TRBJ2-7, the V gene TRBV5-1, with D tentatively TRBD1 (5 bases). V was clipped by 0 bases and J by 4 bases, with 11 bases between them. This CDR3 contains 14 residues. Per the germline V gene, CDR1 is SGHRS and CDR2 is YFSETQ. The CDR3 reads CASSLATGVYEQYF. As DNA, the CDR3 is TGCGCCAGCAGCTTGGCCACAGGTGTTTACGAGCAGTACTTC.

A word on this clone: Other DNA sequences from this sample encode an identical CDR3 as well. The chain couples TRBV5-1 to TRBJ2-7; TRBD1 is a possible D gene (5 bases). The germline V gene has CDR1 SGHRS and CDR2 YFSETQ. With 0 bases removed from V and 0 bases from J, the gap between germline ends came to 7 bases. This CDR3 spans 14 amino acids. As DNA, the CDR3 is TGCGCCAGCAGCTTGGGGCAGGGCTCCTACGAGCAGTACTTC. Encoded protein: CASSLGQGSYEQYF.

The CDR3 DNA reads TGCGCCAGCAGCCAAGAAGCCCCGGGACTAGCGGCGAACCAAGAGACCCAGTACTTC. Protein: CASSQEAPGLAANQETQYF. V is TRBV4-1 and J is TRBJ2-5, with TRBD2 matching 11 bases. The germline CDR1 and CDR2 sequences are MGHRA and YSYEKL. With V trimmed by 0 bases and J by 0 bases, 9 bases remained unmatched. CDR3 length: 19 residues.

This clone is a singleton in its sample. The V call is TRBV30, the J call TRBJ1-1; TRBD1 matches at 7 bases. CDR3 length equals 15 residues. V lost 2 bases and J lost 1; bases outside the gene matches: 7. Germline lookup yields CDR1 GTSNPN and CDR2 SVGIG (reference sequence). CDR3 DNA: TGTGCCTGGAGTTCTCGGACAGGTGAGAACACTGAAGCTTTCTTT. Protein: CAWSSRTGENTEAFF.